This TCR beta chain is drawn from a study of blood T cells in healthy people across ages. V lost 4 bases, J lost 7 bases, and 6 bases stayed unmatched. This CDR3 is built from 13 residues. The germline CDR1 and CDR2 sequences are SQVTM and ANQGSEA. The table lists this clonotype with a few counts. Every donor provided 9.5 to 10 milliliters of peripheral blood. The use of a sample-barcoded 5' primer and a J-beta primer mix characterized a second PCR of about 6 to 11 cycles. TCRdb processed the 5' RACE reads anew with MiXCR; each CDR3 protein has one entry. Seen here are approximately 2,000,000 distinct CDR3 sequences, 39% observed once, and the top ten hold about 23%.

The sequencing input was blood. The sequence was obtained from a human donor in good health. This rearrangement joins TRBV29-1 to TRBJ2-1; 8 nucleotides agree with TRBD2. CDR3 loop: CSVGWLAGNEQFF. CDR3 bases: TGCAGCGTTGGGTGGCTAGCGGGTAATGAGCAGTTCTTC.